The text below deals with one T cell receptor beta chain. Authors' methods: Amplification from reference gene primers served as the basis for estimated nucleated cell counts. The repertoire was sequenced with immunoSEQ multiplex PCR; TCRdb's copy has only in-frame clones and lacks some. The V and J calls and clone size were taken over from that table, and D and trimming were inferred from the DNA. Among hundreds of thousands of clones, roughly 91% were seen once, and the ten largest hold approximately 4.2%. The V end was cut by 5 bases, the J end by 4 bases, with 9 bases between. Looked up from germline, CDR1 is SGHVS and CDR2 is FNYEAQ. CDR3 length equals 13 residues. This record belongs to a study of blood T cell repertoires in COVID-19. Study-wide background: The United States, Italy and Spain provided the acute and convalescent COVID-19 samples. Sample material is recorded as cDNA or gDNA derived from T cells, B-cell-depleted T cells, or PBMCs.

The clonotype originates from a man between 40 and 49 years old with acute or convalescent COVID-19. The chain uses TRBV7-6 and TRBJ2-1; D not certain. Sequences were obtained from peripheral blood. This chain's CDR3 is CASSAVGYNEQFF. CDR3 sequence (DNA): TGTGCCAGCAGCGCGGTCGGGTACAATGAGCAGTTCTTC.